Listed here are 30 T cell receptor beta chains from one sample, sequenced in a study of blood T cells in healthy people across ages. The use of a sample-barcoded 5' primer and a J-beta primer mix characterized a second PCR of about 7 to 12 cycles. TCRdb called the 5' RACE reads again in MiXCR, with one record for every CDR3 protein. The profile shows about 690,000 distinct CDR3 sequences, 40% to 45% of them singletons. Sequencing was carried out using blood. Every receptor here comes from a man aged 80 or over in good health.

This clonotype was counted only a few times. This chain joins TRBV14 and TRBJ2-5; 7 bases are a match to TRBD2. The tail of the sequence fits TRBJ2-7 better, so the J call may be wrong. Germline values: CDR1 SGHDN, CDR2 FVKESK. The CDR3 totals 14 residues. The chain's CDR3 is CASSQDPWEGEQYF. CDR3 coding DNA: TGTGCCAGCAGCCAAGATCCCTGGGAGGGCGAGCAGTACTTC.

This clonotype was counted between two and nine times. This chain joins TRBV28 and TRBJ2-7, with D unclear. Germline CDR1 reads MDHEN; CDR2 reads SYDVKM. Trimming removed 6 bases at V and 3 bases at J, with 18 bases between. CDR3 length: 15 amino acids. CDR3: CASRTPSRAIYEQYF. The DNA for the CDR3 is TGTGCCAGCAGGACCCCCTCTCGGGCCATCTACGAGCAGTACTTC. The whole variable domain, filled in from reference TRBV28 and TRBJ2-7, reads DVKVTQSSRYLVKRTGEKVFLECVQDMDHENMFWYRQDPGLGLRLIYFSYDVKMKEKGDIPEGYSVSREKKERFSLILESASTNQTSMYLCASRTPSRAIYEQYFGPGTRLTVT.

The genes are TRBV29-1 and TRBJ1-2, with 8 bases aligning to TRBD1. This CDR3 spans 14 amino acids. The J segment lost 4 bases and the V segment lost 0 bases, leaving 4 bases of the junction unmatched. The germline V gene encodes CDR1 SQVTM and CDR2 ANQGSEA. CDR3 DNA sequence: TGCAGCGTTGAAGACCCGGACAGGGTCTATGGCTACACCTTC. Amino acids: CSVEDPDRVYGYTF. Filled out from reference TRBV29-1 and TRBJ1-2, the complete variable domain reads SAVISQKPSRDICQRGTSLTIQCQVDSQVTMMFWYRQQPGQSLTLIATANQGSEATYESGFVIDKFPISRPNLTFSTLTVSNMSPEDSSIYLCSVEDPDRVYGYTFGSGTRLTVV.

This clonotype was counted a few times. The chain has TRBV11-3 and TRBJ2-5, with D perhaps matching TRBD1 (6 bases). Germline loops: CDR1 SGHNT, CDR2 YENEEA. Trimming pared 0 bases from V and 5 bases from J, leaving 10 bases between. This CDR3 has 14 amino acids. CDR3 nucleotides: TGTGCCAGCAGCTTAGACAGGGGTGCTGAGACCCAGTACTTC. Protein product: CASSLDRGAETQYF.

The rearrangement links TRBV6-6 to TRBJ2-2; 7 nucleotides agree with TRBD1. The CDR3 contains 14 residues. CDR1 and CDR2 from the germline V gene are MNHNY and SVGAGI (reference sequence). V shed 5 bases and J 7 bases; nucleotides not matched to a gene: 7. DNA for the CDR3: TGTGCCAGCAGTCCCGACAGGGCCGGCGGGGAGCTGTTTTTT. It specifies CASSPDRAGGELFF.

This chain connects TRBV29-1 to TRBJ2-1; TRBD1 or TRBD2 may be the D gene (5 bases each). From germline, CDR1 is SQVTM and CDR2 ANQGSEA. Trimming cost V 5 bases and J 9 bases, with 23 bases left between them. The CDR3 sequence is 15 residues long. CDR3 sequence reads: CSVRGTYGGPSEQFF. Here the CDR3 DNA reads TGCAGCGTTAGAGGGACCTACGGCGGCCCCAGTGAGCAGTTCTTC.

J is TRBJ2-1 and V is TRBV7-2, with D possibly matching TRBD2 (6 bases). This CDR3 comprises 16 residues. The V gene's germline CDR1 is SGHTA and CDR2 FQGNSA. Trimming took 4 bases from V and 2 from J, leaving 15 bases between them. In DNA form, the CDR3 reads TGTGCCAGCAGCTCGGAGGGACGGTCAACCTACAATGAGCAGTTCTTC. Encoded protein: CASSSEGRSTYNEQFF. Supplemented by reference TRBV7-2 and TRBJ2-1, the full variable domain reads GAGVSQSPSNKVTEKGKDVELRCDPISGHTALYWYRQSLGQGLEFLIYFQGNSAPDKSGLPSDRFSAERTGGSVSTLTIQRTQQEDSAVYLCASSSEGRSTYNEQFFGPGTRLTVL.

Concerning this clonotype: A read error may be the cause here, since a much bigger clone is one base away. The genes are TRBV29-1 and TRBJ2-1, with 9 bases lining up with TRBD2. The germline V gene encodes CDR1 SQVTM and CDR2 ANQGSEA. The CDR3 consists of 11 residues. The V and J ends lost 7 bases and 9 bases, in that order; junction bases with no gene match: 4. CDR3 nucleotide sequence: TGCAGCGCATCAGCGGGGGGTGAGCAGTTCTTC. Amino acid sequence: CSASAGGEQFF.

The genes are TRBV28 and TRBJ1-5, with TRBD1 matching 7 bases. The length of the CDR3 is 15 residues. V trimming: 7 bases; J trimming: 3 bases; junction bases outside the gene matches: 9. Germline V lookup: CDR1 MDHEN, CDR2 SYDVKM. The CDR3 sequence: CASTPGGGLNQPQHF. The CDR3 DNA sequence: TGTGCCAGCACCCCGGGAGGGGGCCTCAATCAGCCCCAGCATTTT.

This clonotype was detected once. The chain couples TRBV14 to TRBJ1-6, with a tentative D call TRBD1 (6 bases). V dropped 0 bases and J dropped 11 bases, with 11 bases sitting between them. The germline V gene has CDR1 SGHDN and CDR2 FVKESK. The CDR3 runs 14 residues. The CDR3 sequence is CASSQELDSTPLHF. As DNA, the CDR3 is TGTGCCAGCAGCCAAGAGTTGGACAGCACACCCCTCCACTTT.

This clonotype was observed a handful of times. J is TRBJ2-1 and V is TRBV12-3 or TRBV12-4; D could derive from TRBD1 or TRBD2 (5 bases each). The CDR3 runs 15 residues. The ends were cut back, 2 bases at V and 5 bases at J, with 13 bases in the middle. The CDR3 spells CASSLTGRVNNEQFF. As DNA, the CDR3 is TGTGCCAGCAGTTTAACGGGACGAGTCAACAATGAGCAGTTCTTC.

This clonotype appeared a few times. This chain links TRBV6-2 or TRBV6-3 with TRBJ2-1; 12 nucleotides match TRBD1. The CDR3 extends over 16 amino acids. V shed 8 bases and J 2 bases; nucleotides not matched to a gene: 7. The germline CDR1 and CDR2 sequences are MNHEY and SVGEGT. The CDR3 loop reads CASAGTGGQPYNEQFF. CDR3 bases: TGTGCCAGCGCCGGGACAGGGGGCCAACCCTACAATGAGCAGTTCTTC.

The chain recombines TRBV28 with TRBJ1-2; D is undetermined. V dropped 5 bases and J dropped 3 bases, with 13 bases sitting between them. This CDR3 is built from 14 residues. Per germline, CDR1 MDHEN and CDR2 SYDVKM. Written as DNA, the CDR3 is TGTGCCAGCAGTCAAGCGGGGATATACTATGGCTACACCTTC. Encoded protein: CASSQAGIYYGYTF.

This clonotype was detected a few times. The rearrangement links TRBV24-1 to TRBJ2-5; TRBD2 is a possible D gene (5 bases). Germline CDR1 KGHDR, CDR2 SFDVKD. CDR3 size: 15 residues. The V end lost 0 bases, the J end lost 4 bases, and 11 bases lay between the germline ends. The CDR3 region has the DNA TGTGCCACCAGTGATTTGGACCGGGGAACAGAGACCCAGTACTTC. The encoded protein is CATSDLDRGTETQYF.

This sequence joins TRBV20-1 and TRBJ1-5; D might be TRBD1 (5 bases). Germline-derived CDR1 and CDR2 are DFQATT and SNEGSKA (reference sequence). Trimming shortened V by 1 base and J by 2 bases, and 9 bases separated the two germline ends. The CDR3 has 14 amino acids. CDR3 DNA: TGCAGTGCTAGAGGCAGGGCACGCAATCAGCCCCAGCATTTT. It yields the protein CSARGRARNQPQHF.

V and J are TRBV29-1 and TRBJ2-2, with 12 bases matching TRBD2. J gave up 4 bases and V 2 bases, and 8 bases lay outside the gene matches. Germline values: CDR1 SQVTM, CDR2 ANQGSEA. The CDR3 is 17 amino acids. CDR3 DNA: TGCAGCGTTGAATGGGTCCCTAGCGGGAGGGCCACCGGGGAGCTGTTTTTT. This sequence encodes CSVEWVPSGRATGELFF.

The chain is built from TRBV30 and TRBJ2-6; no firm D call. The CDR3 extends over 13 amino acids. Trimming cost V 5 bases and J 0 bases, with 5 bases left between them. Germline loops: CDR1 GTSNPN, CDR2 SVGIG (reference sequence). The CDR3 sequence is CAWEVSGANVLTF. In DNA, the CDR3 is TGTGCCTGGGAAGTCTCTGGGGCCAACGTCCTGACTTTC. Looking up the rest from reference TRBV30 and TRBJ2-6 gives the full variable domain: SQTIHQWPATLVQPVGSPLSLECTVEGTSNPNLYWYRQAAGRGLQLLFYSVGIGQISSEVPQNLSASRPQDRQFILSSKKLLLSDSGFYLCAWEVSGANVLTFGAGSRLTVL.

In DNA form, the CDR3 reads TGTGCCATCAGTGAGTCAGTAGTCCGTTTAGAGACCCAGTACTTC. Translation: CAISESVVRLETQYF. The rearrangement links TRBV10-3 to TRBJ2-5; no clear D. The CDR3 length is 15 residues. Trimming took off 0 bases at V and 4 bases at J, with 12 bases between the two ends. The V gene's germline CDR1 is ENHRY and CDR2 SYGVKD.

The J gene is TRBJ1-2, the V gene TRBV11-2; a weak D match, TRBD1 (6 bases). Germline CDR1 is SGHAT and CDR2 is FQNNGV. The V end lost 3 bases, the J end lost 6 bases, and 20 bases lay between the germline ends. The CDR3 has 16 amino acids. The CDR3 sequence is CASSFFGQPGPNGYTF. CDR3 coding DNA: TGTGCCAGCAGCTTCTTCGGACAGCCAGGCCCTAATGGCTACACCTTC.

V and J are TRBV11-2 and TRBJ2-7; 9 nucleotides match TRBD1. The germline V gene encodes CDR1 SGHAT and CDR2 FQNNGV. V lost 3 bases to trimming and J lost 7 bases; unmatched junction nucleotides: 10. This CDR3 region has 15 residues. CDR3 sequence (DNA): TGTGCCAGCAGCTTGGACAGGGGAGAAATAAATGAGCAGTACTTC. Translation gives CASSLDRGEINEQYF.

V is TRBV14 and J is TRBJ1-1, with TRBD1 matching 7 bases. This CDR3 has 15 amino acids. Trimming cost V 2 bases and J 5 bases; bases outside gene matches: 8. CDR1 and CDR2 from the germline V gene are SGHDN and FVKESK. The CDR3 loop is CASSQTSRGGTEAFF. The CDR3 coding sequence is TGTGCCAGCAGCCAAACAAGCAGGGGGGGGACTGAAGCTTTCTTT. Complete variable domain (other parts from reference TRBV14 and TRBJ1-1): EAGVTQFPSHSVIEKGQTVTLRCDPISGHDNLYWYRRVMGKEIKFLLHFVKESKQDESGMPNNRFLAERTGGTYSTLKVQPAELEDSGVYFCASSQTSRGGTEAFFGQGTRLTVV.

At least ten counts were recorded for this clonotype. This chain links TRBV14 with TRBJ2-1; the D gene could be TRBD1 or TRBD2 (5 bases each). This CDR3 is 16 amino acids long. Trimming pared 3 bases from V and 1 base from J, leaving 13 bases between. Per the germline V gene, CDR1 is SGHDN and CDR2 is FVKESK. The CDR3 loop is CASSQGRRRSYNEQFF. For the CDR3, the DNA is TGTGCCAGCAGCCAGGGACGCCGACGGTCCTACAATGAGCAGTTCTTC.

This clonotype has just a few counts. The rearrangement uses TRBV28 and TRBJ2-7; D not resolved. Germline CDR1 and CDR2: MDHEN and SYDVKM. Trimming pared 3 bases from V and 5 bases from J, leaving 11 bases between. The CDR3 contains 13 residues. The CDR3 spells CASSLPRFHEQYF. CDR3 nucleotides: TGTGCCAGCAGTTTGCCAAGGTTTCACGAGCAGTACTTC.

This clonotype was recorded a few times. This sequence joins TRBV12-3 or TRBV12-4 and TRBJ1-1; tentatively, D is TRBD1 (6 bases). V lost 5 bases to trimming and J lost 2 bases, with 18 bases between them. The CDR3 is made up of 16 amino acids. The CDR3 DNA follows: TGTGCCAGCAGTCCGAGAGTGAGACAGGATAACACTGAAGCTTTCTTT. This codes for CASSPRVRQDNTEAFF.

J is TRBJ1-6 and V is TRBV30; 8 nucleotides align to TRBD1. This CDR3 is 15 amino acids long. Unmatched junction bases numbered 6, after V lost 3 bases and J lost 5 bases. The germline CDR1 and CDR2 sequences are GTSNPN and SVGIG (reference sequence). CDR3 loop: CAWRDRARDNSPLHF. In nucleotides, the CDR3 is TGTGCCTGGAGGGACAGGGCGAGAGATAATTCACCCCTCCACTTT.

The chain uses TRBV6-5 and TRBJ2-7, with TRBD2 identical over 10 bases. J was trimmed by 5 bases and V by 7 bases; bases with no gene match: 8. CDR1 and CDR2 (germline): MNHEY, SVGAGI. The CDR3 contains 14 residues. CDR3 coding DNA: TGTGCCAGCAAAGTCAGCGGGAGGGACCACGAGCAGTACTTC. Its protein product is CASKVSGRDHEQYF.

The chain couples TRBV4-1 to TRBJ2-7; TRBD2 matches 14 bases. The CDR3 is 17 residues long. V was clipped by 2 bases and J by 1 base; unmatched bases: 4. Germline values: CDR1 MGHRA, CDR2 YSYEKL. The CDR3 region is CASSQRLAGGDSYEQYF. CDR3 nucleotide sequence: TGCGCCAGCAGCCAACGACTAGCGGGAGGGGATTCCTACGAGCAGTACTTC.

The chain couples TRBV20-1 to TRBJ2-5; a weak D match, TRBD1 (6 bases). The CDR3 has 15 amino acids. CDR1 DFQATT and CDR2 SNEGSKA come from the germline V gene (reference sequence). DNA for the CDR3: TGCAGCGCCCGCGATACAGGGACCTACCAAGAGACCCAGTACTTC. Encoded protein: CSARDTGTYQETQYF.

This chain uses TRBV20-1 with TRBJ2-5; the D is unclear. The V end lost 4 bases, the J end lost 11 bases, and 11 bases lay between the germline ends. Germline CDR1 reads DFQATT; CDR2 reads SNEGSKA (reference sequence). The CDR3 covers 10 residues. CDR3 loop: CSAKGNEQYF. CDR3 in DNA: TGCAGTGCTAAGGGAAATGAGCAGTACTTC.

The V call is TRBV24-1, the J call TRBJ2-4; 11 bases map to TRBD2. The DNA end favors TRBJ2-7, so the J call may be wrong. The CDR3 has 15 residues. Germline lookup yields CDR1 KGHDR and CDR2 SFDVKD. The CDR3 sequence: CATSDLTSGSDEQYF. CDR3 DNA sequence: TGTGCCACCAGTGACCTAACTAGCGGGAGCGACGAGCAGTACTTC.